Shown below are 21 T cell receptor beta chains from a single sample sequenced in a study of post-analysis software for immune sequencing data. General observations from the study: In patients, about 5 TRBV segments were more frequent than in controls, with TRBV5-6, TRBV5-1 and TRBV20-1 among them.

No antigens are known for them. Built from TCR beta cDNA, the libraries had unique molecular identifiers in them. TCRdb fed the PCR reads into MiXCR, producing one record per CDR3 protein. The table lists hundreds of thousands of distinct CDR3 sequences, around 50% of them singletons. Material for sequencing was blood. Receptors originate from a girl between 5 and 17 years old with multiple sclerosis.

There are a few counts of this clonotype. CDR3 protein: CASSSTTGLDETQYF. DNA for the CDR3: TGTGCCAGCAGCTCCACAACGGGACTAGACGAGACCCAGTACTTC. The chain carries TRBV7-9 and TRBJ2-5; TRBD2 matches at 8 bases. V shed 4 bases and J 5 bases; nucleotides not matched to a gene: 9. CDR1 and CDR2 from the germline V gene are SEHNR and FQNEAQ (reference sequence). This CDR3 is built from 15 residues.

The CDR3 coding sequence is TGTGCCAGCAACGGACTGAGCTATGGCTACACCTTC. Protein: CASNGLSYGYTF. The chain couples TRBV5-5 to TRBJ1-2; D is uncertain. The CDR3 consists of 12 residues. Trimming cost V 6 bases and J 4 bases, with 10 bases left between them. In germline, CDR1 is SGHKS, CDR2 YYEKEE (reference sequence).

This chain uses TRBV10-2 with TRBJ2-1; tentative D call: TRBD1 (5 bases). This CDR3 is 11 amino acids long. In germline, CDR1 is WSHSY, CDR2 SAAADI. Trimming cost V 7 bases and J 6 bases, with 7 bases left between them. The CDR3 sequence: CASNRRNEQFF. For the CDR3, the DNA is TGCGCCAGCAACAGGCGCAATGAGCAGTTCTTC.

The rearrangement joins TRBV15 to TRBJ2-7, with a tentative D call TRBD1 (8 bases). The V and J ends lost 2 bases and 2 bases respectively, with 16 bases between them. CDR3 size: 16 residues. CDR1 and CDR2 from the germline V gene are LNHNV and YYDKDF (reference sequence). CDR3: CATSRSQTGGAYEQYF. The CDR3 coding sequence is TGTGCCACCAGCAGATCCCAAACAGGGGGGGCCTACGAGCAGTACTTC.

CDR3 in DNA: TGTGCCAGCAGCATCGGACTAGCGGGGGGCGATGAGCAGTTCTTC. It is translated as CASSIGLAGGDEQFF. The rearrangement joins TRBV7-9 to TRBJ2-1; TRBD2 aligns across 14 bases. This CDR3 has 15 amino acids. With V trimmed by 5 bases and J by 8 bases, 5 bases remained unmatched. Germline CDR1 reads SEHNR; CDR2 reads FQNEAQ (reference sequence).

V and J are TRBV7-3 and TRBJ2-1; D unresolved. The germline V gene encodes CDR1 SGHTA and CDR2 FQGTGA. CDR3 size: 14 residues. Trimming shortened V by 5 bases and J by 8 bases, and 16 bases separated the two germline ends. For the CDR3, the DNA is TGTGCCAGCAGCCCACTTGCCCTTGACGATGAGCAGTTCTTC. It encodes CASSPLALDDEQFF.

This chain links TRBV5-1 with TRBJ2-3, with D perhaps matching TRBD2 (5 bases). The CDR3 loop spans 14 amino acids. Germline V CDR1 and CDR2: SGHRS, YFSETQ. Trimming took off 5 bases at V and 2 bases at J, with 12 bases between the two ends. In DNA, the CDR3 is TGCGCCAGCAGAGGACTGTCATCCACAGATACGCAGTATTTT. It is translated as CASRGLSSTDTQYF.

CDR3: CASRMGQGAEQYF. CDR3 DNA sequence: TGCGCCAGCAGGATGGGACAGGGGGCCGAGCAGTACTTC. This chain links TRBV5-1 with TRBJ2-7; 12 bases agree with TRBD1. The length of the CDR3 is 13 residues. Trimming cost V 5 bases and J 6 bases; bases outside gene matches: 3. CDR1 is SGHRS and CDR2 is YFSETQ in the germline V gene.

This CDR3 reads CASSFFVRGGLADTQYF. CDR3 nucleotides: TGTGCCAGCAGCTTTTTTGTTCGGGGGGGTTTGGCCGATACGCAGTATTTT. This chain uses TRBV7-8 with TRBJ2-3, with TRBD2 matching over 8 bases. The CDR3 is 17 amino acids. Germline-derived CDR1 and CDR2 are SGHVS and FQNEAQ. Trimming at V came to 3 bases and at J to 6 bases, leaving 14 bases not matched to a gene.

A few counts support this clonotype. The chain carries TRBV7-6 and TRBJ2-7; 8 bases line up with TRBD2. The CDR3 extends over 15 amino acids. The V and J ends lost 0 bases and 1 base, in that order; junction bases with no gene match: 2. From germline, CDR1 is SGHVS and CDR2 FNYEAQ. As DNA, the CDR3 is TGTGCCAGCAGCTTAGCTAGCGGGGTTTCCTACGAGCAGTACTTC. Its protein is CASSLASGVSYEQYF. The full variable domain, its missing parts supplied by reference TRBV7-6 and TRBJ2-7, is GAGVSQSPRYKVTKRGQDVALRCDPISGHVSLYWYRQALGQGPEFLTYFNYEAQQDKSGLPNDRFSAERPEGSISTLTIQRTEQRDSAMYRCASSLASGVSYEQYFGPGTRLTVT.

The CDR3 bases are TGTGCCAGCAGCTTATGGGGGGGATACGAGCAGTACTTC. This gives the protein CASSLWGGYEQYF. The rearrangement joins TRBV7-2 to TRBJ2-7; 7 nucleotides align to TRBD2. This CDR3 has 13 amino acids. Germline V gene sequence: CDR1 SGHTA, CDR2 FQGNSA. The trim removed 2 bases at V and 4 bases at J, leaving 2 bases unmatched.

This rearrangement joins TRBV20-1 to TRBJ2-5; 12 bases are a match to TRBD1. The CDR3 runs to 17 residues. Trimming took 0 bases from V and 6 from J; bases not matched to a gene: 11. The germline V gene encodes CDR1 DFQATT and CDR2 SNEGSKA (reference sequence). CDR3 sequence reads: CSARETPGTGGTKTQYF. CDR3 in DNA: TGCAGTGCTAGAGAAACACCCGGGACAGGGGGCACGAAGACCCAGTACTTC.

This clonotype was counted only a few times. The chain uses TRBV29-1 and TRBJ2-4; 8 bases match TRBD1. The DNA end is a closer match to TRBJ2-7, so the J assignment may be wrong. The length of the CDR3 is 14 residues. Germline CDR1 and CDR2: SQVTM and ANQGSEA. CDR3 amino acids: CSVVRRDRPYEQYF. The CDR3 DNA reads TGCAGCGTCGTCCGCCGGGACAGGCCCTACGAGCAGTACTTC.

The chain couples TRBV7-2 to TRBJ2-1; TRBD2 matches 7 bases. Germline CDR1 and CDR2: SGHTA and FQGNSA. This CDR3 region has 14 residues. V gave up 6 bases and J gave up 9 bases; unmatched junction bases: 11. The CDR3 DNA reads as TGTGCCAGCAGTCAAGCGTCGGGGGGTAGTGAGCAGTTCTTC. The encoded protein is CASSQASGGSEQFF.

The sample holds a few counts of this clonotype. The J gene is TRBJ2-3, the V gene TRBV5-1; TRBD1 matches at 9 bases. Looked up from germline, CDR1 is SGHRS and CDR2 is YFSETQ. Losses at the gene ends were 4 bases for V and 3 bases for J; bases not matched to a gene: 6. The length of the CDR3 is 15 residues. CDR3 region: CASSLRDRDTDTQYF. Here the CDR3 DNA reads TGCGCCAGCAGCCTCCGGGACAGGGATACAGATACGCAGTATTTT. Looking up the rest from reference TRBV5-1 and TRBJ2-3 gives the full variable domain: KAGVTQTPRYLIKTRGQQVTLSCSPISGHRSVSWYQQTPGQGLQFLFEYFSETQRNKGNFPGRFSGRQFSNSRSEMNVSTLELGDSALYLCASSLRDRDTDTQYFGPGTRLTVL.

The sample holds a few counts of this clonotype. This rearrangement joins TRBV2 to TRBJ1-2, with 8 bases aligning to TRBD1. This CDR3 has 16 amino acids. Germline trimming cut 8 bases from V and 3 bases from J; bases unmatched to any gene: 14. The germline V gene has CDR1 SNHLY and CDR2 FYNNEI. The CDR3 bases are TGTGCCAGCCACTCGCGGACAGGGAGGAGAGACTATGGCTACACCTTC. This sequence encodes CASHSRTGRRDYGYTF. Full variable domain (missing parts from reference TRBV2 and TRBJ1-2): EPEVTQTPSHQVTQMGQEVILRCVPISNHLYFYWYRQILGQKVEFLVSFYNNEISEKSEIFDDQFSVERPDGSNFTLKIRSTKLEDSAMYFCASHSRTGRRDYGYTFGSGTRLTVV.

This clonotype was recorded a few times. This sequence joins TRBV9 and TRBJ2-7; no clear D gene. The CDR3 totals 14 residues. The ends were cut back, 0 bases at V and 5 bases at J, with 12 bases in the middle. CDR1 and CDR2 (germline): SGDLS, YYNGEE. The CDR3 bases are TGTGCCAGCAGCGTAGACCAGACCCGAGACGAGCAGTACTTC. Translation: CASSVDQTRDEQYF.

DNA for the CDR3: TGCAGCCAAGGTTGGGGGTCGGATACGCAGTATTTT. It encodes CSQGWGSDTQYF. The chain couples TRBV20-1 to TRBJ2-3; D tentatively reads TRBD1 or TRBD2 (5 bases each). Germline loops: CDR1 DFQATT, CDR2 SNEGSKA (reference sequence). The length of the CDR3 is 12 residues.

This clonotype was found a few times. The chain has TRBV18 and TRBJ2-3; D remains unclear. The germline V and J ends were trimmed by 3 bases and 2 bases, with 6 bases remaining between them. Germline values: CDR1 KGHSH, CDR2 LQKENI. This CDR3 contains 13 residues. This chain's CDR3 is CASSPGHTDTQYF. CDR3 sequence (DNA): TGTGCCAGCTCACCGGGCCACACAGATACGCAGTATTTT. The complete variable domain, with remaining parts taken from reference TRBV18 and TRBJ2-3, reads NAGVMQNPRHLVRRRGQEARLRCSPMKGHSHVYWYRQLPEEGLKFMVYLQKENIIDESGMPKERFSAEFPKEGPSILRIQQVVRGDSAAYFCASSPGHTDTQYFGPGTRLTVL.

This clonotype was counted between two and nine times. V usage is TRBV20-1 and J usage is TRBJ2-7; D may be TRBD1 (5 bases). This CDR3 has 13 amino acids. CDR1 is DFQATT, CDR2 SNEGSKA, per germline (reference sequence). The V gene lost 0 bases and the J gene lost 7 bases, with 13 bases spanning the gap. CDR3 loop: CSAREDIRSEQYF. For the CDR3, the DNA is TGCAGTGCTAGAGAGGACATACGAAGTGAGCAGTACTTC.

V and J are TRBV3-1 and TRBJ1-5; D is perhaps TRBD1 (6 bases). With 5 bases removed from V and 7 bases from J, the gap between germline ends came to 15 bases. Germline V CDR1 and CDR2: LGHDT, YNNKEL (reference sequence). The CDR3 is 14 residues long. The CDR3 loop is CASSWGQGGQPQHF. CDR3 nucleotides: TGTGCCAGCAGCTGGGGGCAGGGCGGCCAGCCCCAGCATTTT.